This is a list of T cell receptor beta chains from one sample in a study of blood T cells in healthy people across ages. A single record per CDR3 protein comes from TCRdb applying MiXCR to the 5' RACE reads. The data hold fewer than 950,000 distinct CDR3 sequences, with around half observed a single time. Sequencing was done on a sample of blood. These receptors came from an elderly man in good health. Each CDR3 is given with its conserved first and last residue. The D gene is left open where the match is weak. Rows give clone size only sometimes, using once, few, many, or a class for an expanded clone.

DNA: TGTGCCAGCAGCTTATTACAGGGAGGCGAGCAGTACTTC
CDR3: CASSLLQGGEQYF
J: TRBJ2-7
D: .
size: few
V: TRBV7-9

DNA: TGTGCCAGCAGTTACCCACGGTCGGGCGGGAGCTCCTACAATGAGCAGTTCTTC
CDR3: CASSYPRSGGSSYNEQFF
J: TRBJ2-1
D: TRBD2
size: .
V: TRBV6-2/TRBV6-3

DNA: TGTGCCAGCAGTTTATCCGGACTTAATCGTGGCTACACCTTC
CDR3: CASSLSGLNRGYTF
J: TRBJ1-2
D: .
size: few
V: TRBV27

DNA: TGTGCCAGCTCACCCACGACTGATTCCTACGAGCAGTACTTC
CDR3: CASSPTTDSYEQYF
J: TRBJ2-7
D: .
size: .
V: TRBV18

DNA: TGTGCCAGCAGTTTGGGACTAGCGGGAGATACGCAGTATTTT
CDR3: CASSLGLAGDTQYF
J: TRBJ2-3
D: TRBD2
size: many
V: TRBV5-1

DNA: TGTGCCAGCAGCCAAGGGACAGGGGGTTACTACGAGCAGTACTTC
CDR3: CASSQGTGGYYEQYF
J: TRBJ2-7
D: TRBD1
size: few
V: TRBV3-1

DNA: TGCGCCAGCAGCTTGGGTTCGGGGGGCAAGAGCAATCAGCCCCAGCATTTT
CDR3: CASSLGSGGKSNQPQHF
J: TRBJ1-5
D: .
size: .
V: TRBV5-1

DNA: TGCAGTGCTAGAGAAGGGCAGGGTTACACTGAAGCTTTCTTT
CDR3: CSAREGQGYTEAFF
J: TRBJ1-1
D: .
size: .
V: TRBV20-1

DNA: TGTGCCAGCAGTGAACGAAGGACAGGGGGAAACATTCAGTACTTC
CDR3: CASSERRTGGNIQYF
J: TRBJ2-4
D: TRBD1
size: .
V: TRBV6-1

DNA: TGCAGTGCTTTTCGACAGGGGGTGGCTGGTGTCTCCTACGAGCAGTACTTC
CDR3: CSAFRQGVAGVSYEQYF
J: TRBJ2-7
D: TRBD1
size: .
V: TRBV20-1

DNA: TGCAGCGTTGAAGCCCTCGCGGGAGCCAAAAACATTCAGTACTTC
CDR3: CSVEALAGAKNIQYF
J: TRBJ2-4
D: .
size: few
V: TRBV29-1

DNA: TGTGCCAGCAGATCCGGACAGGCCTCCTATAATTCACCCCTCCACTTT
CDR3: CASRSGQASYNSPLHF
J: TRBJ1-6
D: TRBD1
size: .
V: TRBV28

DNA: TGCAGCGTTGCACGGAATAATGAAAAACTGTTTTTT
CDR3: CSVARNNEKLFF
J: TRBJ1-4
D: .
size: few
V: TRBV29-1

DNA: TGTGCCAGCAGTCGACGGGACTTAAGTTACGAGCAGTACTTC
CDR3: CASSRRDLSYEQYF
J: TRBJ2-7
D: .
size: few
V: TRBV27

DNA: TGCAGTGCCCCGGGACTAGCGGGAGTAGGGGGCTACGAGCAGTACTTC
CDR3: CSAPGLAGVGGYEQYF
J: TRBJ2-7
D: TRBD2
size: .
V: TRBV20-1

DNA: TGTGCCAGCAGCTTAGGGATAGGCTCTGGGGCCAACGTCCTGACTTTC
CDR3: CASSLGIGSGANVLTF
J: TRBJ2-6
D: .
size: .
V: TRBV7-3

DNA: TGCGCCAGCAGCTGGAGCGGGAGGACAGCAGATACGCAGTATTTT
CDR3: CASSWSGRTADTQYF
J: TRBJ2-3
D: TRBD2
size: .
V: TRBV5-1

DNA: TGTGCCAGCAGCTTAGTATCTGGGACTAGGGCGGACAATGAGCAGTTCTTC
CDR3: CASSLVSGTRADNEQFF
J: TRBJ2-1
D: TRBD2
size: .
V: TRBV11-2

DNA: TGCGCCAGCAGCCAGACAGGGGGTGCCGATAGCAATCAGCCCCAGCATTTT
CDR3: CASSQTGGADSNQPQHF
J: TRBJ1-5
D: TRBD1
size: .
V: TRBV4-1

DNA: TGTGCCACCAGTGACCGCACAGTCGTTAGCTCCTACAATGAGCAGTACTTC
CDR3: CATSDRTVVSSYNEQYF
J: TRBJ2-7
D: .
size: .
V: TRBV24-1

DNA: TGCAGCGTTAGTGACAGCAGCACAGATACGCAGTATTTT
CDR3: CSVSDSSTDTQYF
J: TRBJ2-3
D: .
size: few
V: TRBV29-1

DNA: TGTGCCAGCAGTGAACCCAGCGGGGGTTGGGATTCACCCCTCCACTTT
CDR3: CASSEPSGGWDSPLHF
J: TRBJ1-6
D: .
size: .
V: TRBV6-1

DNA: TGTGCCATCACCCCTAGCGGGAGGGCCAGGGAGCAGTTCTTC
CDR3: CAITPSGRAREQFF
J: TRBJ2-1
D: TRBD2
size: .
V: TRBV10-3

DNA: TGCAGTGCTAGAGTTTTGGGACGGGAGACCCAGTACTTC
CDR3: CSARVLGRETQYF
J: TRBJ2-5
D: .
size: .
V: TRBV20-1

DNA: TGCGCCAGCAGCTTGAGAGCAGGGAGTGAGCAGTTCTTC
CDR3: CASSLRAGSEQFF
J: TRBJ2-1
D: .
size: few
V: TRBV5-1

DNA: TGTGCCAGCAGTGAATCCGATACGAACACTGAAGCTTTCTTT
CDR3: CASSESDTNTEAFF
J: TRBJ1-1
D: .
size: .
V: TRBV2

DNA: TGTGCCAGCAGGCGAGGGACAGGGGGTAATGAGCAGTTCTTC
CDR3: CASRRGTGGNEQFF
J: TRBJ2-1
D: TRBD1
size: few
V: TRBV25-1

DNA: TGCAGTGCTAGTAGGCCTAGCGGGAGTTCCTACGAGCAGTACTTC
CDR3: CSASRPSGSSYEQYF
J: TRBJ2-7
D: TRBD2
size: .
V: TRBV20-1

DNA: TGCGCCAGCGTTCCCTCTACAGGGGGGAGCACTGAAGCTTTCTTT
CDR3: CASVPSTGGSTEAFF
J: TRBJ1-1
D: TRBD1
size: .
V: TRBV5-1

DNA: TGTGCCAGCAGCGCCCCAGGACAGCCCCAGCATTTT
CDR3: CASSAPGQPQHF
J: TRBJ1-5
D: .
size: few
V: TRBV3-1

DNA: TGTGCCAGCTCACCACCGGCGGGCCTGATGAACACTGAAGCTTTCTTT
CDR3: CASSPPAGLMNTEAFF
J: TRBJ1-1
D: .
size: .
V: TRBV18